The 22 T cell receptor beta chains presented below share a single source sample, sequenced in a study of blood T cell repertoires in COVID-19. Repertoires were generated with immunoSEQ multiplex PCR, while TCRdb's copy carries only in-frame clones and drops some. The sample records about 400,000 clones, about 89% being singletons. Sequencing was carried out using peripheral blood. Source of these receptors: a woman aged 25 to 39 with acute or convalescent COVID-19.

The rearrangement joins TRBV6-1 to TRBJ1-1; the match to TRBD1 covers 9 bases. This CDR3 has 14 residues. V shed 2 bases and J 11 bases; nucleotides not matched to a gene: 9. Germline-derived CDR1 and CDR2 are MNHNS and SASEGT. The CDR3 sequence: CASSEKVGQGWAFF. CDR3 nucleotides: TGTGCCAGCAGTGAAAAGGTTGGACAGGGGTGGGCTTTCTTT.

The J gene is TRBJ2-4, the V gene TRBV5-1, with D perhaps TRBD1 (6 bases). This CDR3 has 15 residues. The V gene's germline CDR1 is SGHRS and CDR2 YFSETQ. V was cut by 4 bases and J by 8 bases, with 19 bases left in between. The CDR3 loop is CASSPNSGTPHIQYF. CDR3 coding DNA: TGCGCCAGCAGCCCCAATTCAGGGACACCCCACATTCAGTACTTC.

The chain couples TRBV24-1 to TRBJ2-1; 12 nucleotides align to TRBD2. This CDR3 spans 16 amino acids. Trimming removed 4 bases from V and 2 bases from J; junction bases left unmatched: 2. The germline gives CDR1 KGHDR, CDR2 SFDVKD. DNA of the CDR3: TGTGCCACCAGTGACCGGACTAGCGGGACCTACAATGAGCAGTTCTTC. It codes for CATSDRTSGTYNEQFF.

This clone was picked up a small number of times. V is TRBV18 and J is TRBJ1-1, with 8 bases identical to TRBD1. Germline CDR1 is KGHSH and CDR2 is LQKENI. J lost 5 bases, V lost 1 base, and 6 bases had no gene match. The CDR3 sequence is 15 residues long. The CDR3 sequence is CASSPQWTGWTEAFF. The CDR3 region has the DNA TGTGCCAGCTCACCACAGTGGACAGGGTGGACTGAAGCTTTCTTT.

The chain recombines TRBV9 with TRBJ1-1; no clear D. V lost 8 bases to trimming and J lost 1 base, with 12 bases between them. From germline, CDR1 is SGDLS and CDR2 YYNGEE. The CDR3 totals 13 residues. CDR3 nucleotides: TGTGCCAGTAATCGGGGAGGGAACACTGAAGCTTTCTTT. Translation: CASNRGGNTEAFF.

The chain carries TRBV15 and TRBJ2-5; 14 nucleotides agree with TRBD2. In germline, CDR1 is LNHNV, CDR2 YYDKDF (reference sequence). V was pared by 0 bases and J by 5 bases, with 5 bases of the junction left unmatched. CDR3 size: 17 residues. CDR3 region: CATSRDGLAGGFETQYF. CDR3 DNA sequence: TGTGCCACCAGCAGAGATGGACTAGCGGGGGGTTTTGAGACCCAGTACTTC.

The CDR3 sequence is CASSLVTGTGVLYEQYF. CDR3 nucleotide sequence: TGTGCCAGCAGCTTAGTTACCGGGACAGGGGTACTATACGAGCAGTACTTC. The chain links TRBV7-9 to TRBJ2-7; TRBD1 matches 10 bases. This CDR3 has 17 amino acids. In germline, CDR1 is SEHNR, CDR2 FQNEAQ (reference sequence). Losses at the gene ends were 1 base for V and 4 bases for J; bases not matched to a gene: 10.

V and J are TRBV7-3 and TRBJ1-2; D gene unclear. The V end was cut by 7 bases, the J end by 8 bases, with 14 bases between. Looked up from germline, CDR1 is SGHTA and CDR2 is FQGTGA. The CDR3 totals 12 residues. This CDR3 is CASIPRSPGYTF. In nucleotides, the CDR3 is TGTGCCAGCATCCCCAGAAGTCCGGGCTACACCTTC. The whole variable domain, remainder taken from reference TRBV7-3 and TRBJ1-2, is GAGVSQTPSNKVTEKGKYVELRCDPISGHTALYWYRQSLGQGPEFLIYFQGTGAADDSGLPNDRFFAVRPEGSVSTLKIQRTERGDSAVYLCASIPRSPGYTFGSGTRLTVV.

The rearrangement joins TRBV6-5 to TRBJ2-3; 8 nucleotides line up with TRBD2. Trimming cost V 7 bases and J 4 bases; bases outside gene matches: 7. This CDR3 has 14 amino acids. From germline, CDR1 is MNHEY and CDR2 SVGAGI. CDR3 residues: CASMAGGRADTQYF. For the CDR3, the DNA is TGTGCCAGCATGGCGGGGGGTCGCGCAGATACGCAGTATTTT.

The rearrangement links TRBV4-1 to TRBJ2-1, with D maybe TRBD2 (6 bases). Per the germline V gene, CDR1 is MGHRA and CDR2 is YSYEKL. Trimming left V 4 bases short and J 5 bases short, with 15 bases between. This CDR3 has 15 amino acids. The CDR3 reads CASSLVGGNDNEQFF. The DNA of the CDR3 is TGCGCCAGCAGCCTTGTGGGGGGAAACGACAATGAGCAGTTCTTC.

This chain links TRBV6-5 with TRBJ2-3, with a possible D match to TRBD2 (7 bases). This CDR3 is 15 amino acids long. Germline-derived CDR1 and CDR2 are MNHEY and SVGAGI. The germline V and J ends were trimmed by 6 bases and 1 base, with 14 bases remaining between them. The CDR3 protein is CASSRLGGRTDTQYF. The CDR3 DNA sequence: TGTGCCAGCAGCCGCCTGGGGGGGCGCACAGATACGCAGTATTTT.

Only one count was recorded for this clone. The chain carries TRBV6-1 and TRBJ2-1; perhaps TRBD2 as D (5 bases). Germline V gene data show CDR1 as MNHNS and CDR2 as SASEGT. The germline V and J ends were trimmed by 0 bases and 9 bases, with 18 bases remaining between them. The CDR3 is 16 amino acids. CDR3 residues: CASSEAQLSLAGEQFF. In nucleotides, the CDR3 is TGTGCCAGCAGTGAAGCCCAGTTATCCCTGGCGGGTGAGCAGTTCTTC.

The rearrangement links TRBV19 to TRBJ2-2; TRBD2 agrees at 7 bases. Trimming took 3 bases from V and 4 from J; bases not matched to a gene: 8. CDR3 size: 16 residues. CDR1 LNHDA and CDR2 SQIVND come from the germline V gene (reference sequence). The CDR3 DNA reads TGTGCCAGTAGTATTGGTGTTAGCGGGTTCACCGGGGAGCTGTTTTTT. Its protein product is CASSIGVSGFTGELFF.

This clone was observed a handful of times. This sequence joins TRBV19 and TRBJ1-1, with TRBD1 as a possible D gene (5 bases). The ends were cut back, 6 bases at V and 1 base at J, with 9 bases in the middle. CDR3 length: 13 amino acids. CDR1 is LNHDA, CDR2 SQIVND, per germline (reference sequence). The CDR3 sequence: CASSQGGNTEAFF. As DNA, the CDR3 is TGTGCCAGTAGCCAGGGCGGGAACACTGAAGCTTTCTTT.

This chain joins TRBV29-1 and TRBJ1-1; tentative D call: TRBD1 (5 bases). This CDR3 is 16 amino acids long. Germline-derived CDR1 and CDR2 are SQVTM and ANQGSEA. V lost 4 bases to trimming and J lost 0 bases, with 18 bases between them. The CDR3: CSVVGGRGDLNTEAFF. The CDR3 bases are TGCAGCGTTGTTGGCGGCCGAGGGGACTTGAACACTGAAGCTTTCTTT.

V usage is TRBV7-2 and J usage is TRBJ1-2; 8 bases fit TRBD1. Germline V gene data show CDR1 as SGHTA and CDR2 as FQGNSA. The length of the CDR3 is 17 residues. After removal of 5 bases from V and 7 bases from J, the junction contained 18 bases not matched to a gene. The CDR3 protein is CASSPRTGSELMGGYTF. CDR3 in DNA: TGTGCCAGCAGCCCTCGGACAGGGTCGGAATTGATGGGTGGCTACACCTTC.

The chain carries TRBV10-2 and TRBJ2-2; D call uncertain. From germline, CDR1 is WSHSY and CDR2 SAAADI. V dropped 0 bases and J dropped 1 base, with 15 bases sitting between them. This CDR3 is 18 amino acids long. The CDR3 region has the DNA TGCGCCAGCAGTGAGTCGAAATATTCGAGACTGAACACCGGGGAGCTGTTTTTT. Protein: CASSESKYSRLNTGELFF.

The table lists this clone with a few counts. This chain links TRBV28 with TRBJ1-1; no definite D call. V was shortened by 6 bases and J by 1 base, with 15 bases between the two germline ends. Germline CDR1 is MDHEN and CDR2 is SYDVKM. The length of the CDR3 is 15 residues. DNA for the CDR3: TGTGCCAGCAGCTCTAAGAGGCGCGCGAACACTGAAGCTTTCTTT. Protein product: CASSSKRRANTEAFF.

The chain couples TRBV12-3 or TRBV12-4 to TRBJ2-1; TRBD1 matches 7 bases. V gave up 3 bases and J gave up 7 bases; unmatched junction bases: 3. The CDR3 is made up of 13 amino acids. CDR3 loop: CASSLQGENEQFF. The CDR3 region has the DNA TGTGCCAGCAGTTTGCAGGGGGAGAATGAGCAGTTCTTC.

V usage is TRBV28 and J usage is TRBJ2-1; a possible D gene is TRBD1 (6 bases). The CDR3 is made up of 12 amino acids. Per the germline V gene, CDR1 is MDHEN and CDR2 is SYDVKM. Trimming removed 5 bases from V and 9 bases from J, with 11 bases in between. CDR3 residues: CASSADRIEQFF. The CDR3 nucleotides are TGTGCCAGCAGTGCAGACAGGATTGAGCAGTTCTTC.

This clone was picked up one time. The V gene is TRBV12-5, the J gene TRBJ2-1; 7 bases match TRBD1. V lost 0 bases and J lost 6; bases outside the gene matches: 11. The V gene's germline CDR1 is LGHNT and CDR2 FRNRAP. The CDR3 extends over 17 amino acids. As DNA, the CDR3 is TGTGCTAGTGGTTTGGTAGGGATGGTCAGGGGGTCCAATGAGCAGTTCTTC. Residues: CASGLVGMVRGSNEQFF.

The rearrangement links TRBV4-1 to TRBJ2-1; 8 nucleotides line up with TRBD1. This CDR3 contains 16 residues. Germline lookup yields CDR1 MGHRA and CDR2 YSYEKL. Germline trimming cut 4 bases from V and 10 bases from J; bases unmatched to any gene: 15. The CDR3 nucleotides read TGCGCCAGCAGCCGCCAACCGGGACAGGAGAAAGGCGAGCAGTTCTTC. As protein: CASSRQPGQEKGEQFF.